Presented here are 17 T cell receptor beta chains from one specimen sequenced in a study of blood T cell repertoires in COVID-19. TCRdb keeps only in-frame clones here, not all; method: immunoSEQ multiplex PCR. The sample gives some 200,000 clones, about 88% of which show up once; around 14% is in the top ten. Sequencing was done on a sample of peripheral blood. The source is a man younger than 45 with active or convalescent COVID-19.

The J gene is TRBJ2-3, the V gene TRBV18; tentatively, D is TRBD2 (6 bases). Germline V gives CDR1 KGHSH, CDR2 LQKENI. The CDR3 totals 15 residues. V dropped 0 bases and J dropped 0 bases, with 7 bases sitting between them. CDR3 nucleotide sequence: TGTGCCAGCTCACCACCTAGCGGAAGCACAGATACGCAGTATTTT. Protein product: CASSPPSGSTDTQYF.

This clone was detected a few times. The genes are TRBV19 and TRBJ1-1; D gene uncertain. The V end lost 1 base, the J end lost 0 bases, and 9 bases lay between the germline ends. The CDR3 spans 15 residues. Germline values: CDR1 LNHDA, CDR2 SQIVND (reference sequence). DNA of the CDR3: TGTGCCAGTAGTATAGCGGGAAGGATGAACACTGAAGCTTTCTTT. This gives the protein CASSIAGRMNTEAFF.

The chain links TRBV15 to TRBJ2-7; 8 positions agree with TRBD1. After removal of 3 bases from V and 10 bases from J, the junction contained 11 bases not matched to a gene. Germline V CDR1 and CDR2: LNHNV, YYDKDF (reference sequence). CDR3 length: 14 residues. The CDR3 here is CATSRGGDRGRQYV. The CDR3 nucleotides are TGTGCCACCAGCAGGGGGGGCGACAGGGGCCGACAGTACGTC.

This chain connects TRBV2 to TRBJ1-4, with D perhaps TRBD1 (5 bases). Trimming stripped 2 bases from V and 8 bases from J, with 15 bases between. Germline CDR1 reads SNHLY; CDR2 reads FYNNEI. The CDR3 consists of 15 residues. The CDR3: CASSEQGHGREKLFF. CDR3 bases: TGTGCCAGCAGTGAACAGGGCCACGGACGAGAAAAACTGTTTTTT. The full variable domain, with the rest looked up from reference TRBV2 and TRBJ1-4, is EPEVTQTPSHQVTQMGQEVILRCVPISNHLYFYWYRQILGQKVEFLVSFYNNEISEKSEIFDDQFSVERPDGSNFTLKIRSTKLEDSAMYFCASSEQGHGREKLFFGSGTQLSVL.

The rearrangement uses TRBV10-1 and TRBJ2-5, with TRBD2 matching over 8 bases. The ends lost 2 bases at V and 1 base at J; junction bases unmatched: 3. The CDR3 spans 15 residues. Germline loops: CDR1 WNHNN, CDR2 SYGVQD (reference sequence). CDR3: CASSEGGGPQETQYF. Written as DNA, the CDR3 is TGCGCCAGCAGTGAGGGCGGGGGGCCCCAAGAGACCCAGTACTTC.

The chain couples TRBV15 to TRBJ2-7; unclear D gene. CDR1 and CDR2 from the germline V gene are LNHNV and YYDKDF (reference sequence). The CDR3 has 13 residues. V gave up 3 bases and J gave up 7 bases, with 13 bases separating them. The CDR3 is CATSRPLEREQYF. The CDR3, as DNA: TGTGCCACCAGCAGGCCGTTGGAGAGGGAGCAGTACTTC.

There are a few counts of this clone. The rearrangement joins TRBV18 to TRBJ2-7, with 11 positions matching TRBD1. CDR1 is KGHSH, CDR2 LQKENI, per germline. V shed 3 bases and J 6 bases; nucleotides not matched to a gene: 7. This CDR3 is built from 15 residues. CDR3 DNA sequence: TGTGCCAGCTCACCCCCGGGACAGGGGGAACGCGAGCAGTACTTC. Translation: CASSPPGQGEREQYF.

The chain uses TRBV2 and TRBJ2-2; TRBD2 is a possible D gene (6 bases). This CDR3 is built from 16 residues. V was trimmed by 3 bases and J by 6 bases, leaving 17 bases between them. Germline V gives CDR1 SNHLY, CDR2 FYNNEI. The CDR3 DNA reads TGTGCCAGCAGTGAGACGGGTCGGGGGTACGCCGGGGAGCTGTTTTTT. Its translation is CASSETGRGYAGELFF.

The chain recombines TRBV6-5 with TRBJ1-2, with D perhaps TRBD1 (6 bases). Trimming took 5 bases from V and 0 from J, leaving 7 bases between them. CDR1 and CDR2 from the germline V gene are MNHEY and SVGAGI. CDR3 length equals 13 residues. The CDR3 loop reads CASSRTANYGYTF. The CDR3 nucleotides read TGTGCCAGCAGTAGGACAGCTAACTATGGCTACACCTTC.

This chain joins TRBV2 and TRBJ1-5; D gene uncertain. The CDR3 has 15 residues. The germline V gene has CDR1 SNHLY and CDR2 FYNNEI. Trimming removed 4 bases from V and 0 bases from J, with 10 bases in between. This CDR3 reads CASSGQRFSNQPQHF. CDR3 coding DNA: TGTGCCAGCAGTGGGCAACGCTTTAGCAATCAGCCCCAGCATTTT.

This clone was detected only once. CDR3 sequence: CASSVSGVEETQYF. The DNA of the CDR3 is TGTGCCAGCAGCGTTAGCGGGGTAGAAGAGACCCAGTACTTC. The chain joins TRBV9 to TRBJ2-5, with TRBD2 matching 8 bases. This CDR3 has 14 amino acids. Germline CDR1 reads SGDLS; CDR2 reads YYNGEE. Trimming removed 2 bases from V and 3 bases from J; junction bases left unmatched: 3. The variable domain in full, completed from reference TRBV9 and TRBJ2-5, reads DSGVTQTPKHLITATGQRVTLRCSPRSGDLSVYWYQQSLDQGLQFLIQYYNGEERAKGNILERFSAQQFPDLHSELNLSSLELGDSALYFCASSVSGVEETQYFGPGTRLLVL.

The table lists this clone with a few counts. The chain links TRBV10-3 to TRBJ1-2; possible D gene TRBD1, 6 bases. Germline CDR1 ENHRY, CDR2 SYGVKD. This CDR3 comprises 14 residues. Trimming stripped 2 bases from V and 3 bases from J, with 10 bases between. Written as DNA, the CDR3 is TGTGCCATCAGTGAGGCAGGGGCGGACTATGGCTACACCTTC. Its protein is CAISEAGADYGYTF.

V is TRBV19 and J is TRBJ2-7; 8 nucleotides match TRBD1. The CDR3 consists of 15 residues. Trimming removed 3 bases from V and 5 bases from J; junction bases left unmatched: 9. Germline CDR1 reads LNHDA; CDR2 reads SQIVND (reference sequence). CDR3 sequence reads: CASSILRTGKNEQYF. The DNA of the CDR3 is TGTGCCAGTAGTATCCTAAGGACAGGGAAGAACGAGCAGTACTTC.

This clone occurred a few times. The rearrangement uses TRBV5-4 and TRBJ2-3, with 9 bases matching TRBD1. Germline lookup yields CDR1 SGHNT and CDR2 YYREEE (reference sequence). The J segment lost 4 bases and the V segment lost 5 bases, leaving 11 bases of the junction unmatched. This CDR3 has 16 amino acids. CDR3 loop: CASRPGGQGVPDTQYF. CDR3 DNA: TGTGCCAGCAGGCCGGGGGGACAGGGAGTCCCAGATACGCAGTATTTT.

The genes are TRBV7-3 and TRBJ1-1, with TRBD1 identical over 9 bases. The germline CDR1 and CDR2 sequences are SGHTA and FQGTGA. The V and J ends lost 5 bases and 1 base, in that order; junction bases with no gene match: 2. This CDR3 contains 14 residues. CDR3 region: CASSGQGSNTEAFF. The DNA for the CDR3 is TGTGCCAGCAGCGGACAGGGGTCGAACACTGAAGCTTTCTTT.

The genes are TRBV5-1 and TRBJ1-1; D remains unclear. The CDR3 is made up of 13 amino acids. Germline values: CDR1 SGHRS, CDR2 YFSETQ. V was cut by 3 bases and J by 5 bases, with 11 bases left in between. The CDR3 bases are TGCGCCAGCAGCTGGCGAGAGGAGACTGAAGCTTTCTTT. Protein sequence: CASSWREETEAFF.

The CDR3 sequence: CASNTRTEGNTIYF. CDR3 nucleotides: TGTGCCAGCAACACCAGGACAGAGGGAAACACCATATATTTT. V usage is TRBV6-5 and J usage is TRBJ1-3; maybe TRBD1 (6 bases). From germline, CDR1 is MNHEY and CDR2 SVGAGI. Trimming took off 7 bases at V and 4 bases at J, with 14 bases between the two ends. The CDR3 loop spans 14 amino acids.